Each of the 22 T cell receptor beta chains below was sequenced from the same sample in a study of STAT5B mutations in CD4+ large granular lymphocyte leukemia. Profiled with immunoSEQ multiplex PCR; TCRdb holds only in-frame clones, not every one. Here the sample spans approximately 31,000 clones, about two thirds being singletons. The sequenced sample consisted of CD4+ T cells from blood buffy coats. These receptors all stem from a human donor in good health.

This clone was detected only a few times. The chain combines TRBV29-1 with TRBJ1-1; no definite D call. Trimming removed 2 bases from V and 0 bases from J, with 7 bases in between. From germline, CDR1 is SQVTM and CDR2 ANQGSEA. There are 13 residues in the CDR3. The CDR3 is CSVEQRMNTEAFF. CDR3 nucleotide sequence: TGCAGCGTTGAACAGCGAATGAACACTGAAGCTTTCTTT.

This clone was counted between two and nine times. The gene calls are TRBV4-1 and TRBJ2-3; maybe TRBD2 (7 bases). The CDR3 has 15 residues. Trimming cost V 4 bases and J 1 base, with 12 bases left between them. Germline loops: CDR1 MGHRA, CDR2 YSYEKL. CDR3 sequence: CASSLRGGGTDTQYF. For the CDR3, the DNA is TGCGCCAGCAGCCTAAGGGGGGGAGGCACAGATACGCAGTATTTT.

In DNA form, the CDR3 reads TGTGCCAGCAGCTTAGCCGGGGGCCTAGCGGGCAATGAGCAGTTCTTC. This gives the protein CASSLAGGLAGNEQFF. The chain is built from TRBV11-2 and TRBJ2-1; 8 nucleotides agree with TRBD2. CDR1 and CDR2 from the germline V gene are SGHAT and FQNNGV. The CDR3 contains 16 residues. V was clipped by 1 base and J by 6 bases; unmatched bases: 8. The full variable domain, completed using reference TRBV11-2 and TRBJ2-1, is EAGVAQSPRYKIIEKRQSVAFWCNPISGHATLYWYQQILGQGPKLLIQFQNNGVVDDSQLPKDRFSAERLKGVDSTLKIQPAKLEDSAVYLCASSLAGGLAGNEQFFGPGTRLTVL.

The chain has TRBV6-6 and TRBJ2-6; D may be TRBD2 (6 bases). V shed 6 bases and J shed 4 bases, with 10 bases lying between them. The CDR3 length is 14 residues. Germline V gives CDR1 MNHNY, CDR2 SVGAGI (reference sequence). The CDR3 loop is CASRDAGGANVLTF. As DNA, the CDR3 is TGTGCCAGCAGGGACGCGGGAGGGGCCAACGTCCTGACTTTC.

This CDR3 is CASSLVGTVNYGYTF. The CDR3 region has the DNA TGTGCCAGCAGCTTGGTAGGGACGGTGAACTATGGCTACACCTTC. The chain has TRBV5-6 and TRBJ1-2; tentative D call: TRBD1 (5 bases). The CDR3 length is 15 residues. Between the trimmed V and J ends, which lost 0 bases and 2 bases, there was a span of 11 bases. Germline V gene sequence: CDR1 SGHDT, CDR2 YYEEEE.

This clone showed up just once. The gene calls are TRBV2 and TRBJ2-7, with 9 nucleotides matching TRBD2. CDR3 length: 15 residues. Looked up from germline, CDR1 is SNHLY and CDR2 is FYNNEI. V dropped 5 bases and J dropped 3; count of bases not matched to a gene: 8. CDR3 sequence: CASSSQTSGLYEQYF. The CDR3 coding sequence is TGTGCCAGCAGTTCCCAGACTAGCGGACTCTACGAGCAGTACTTC.

This chain joins TRBV6-6 and TRBJ2-7; 8 bases fit TRBD2. The CDR3 consists of 16 residues. Germline-derived CDR1 and CDR2 are MNHNY and SVGAGI (reference sequence). V was pared by 6 bases and J by 0 bases, with 10 bases of the junction left unmatched. CDR3 loop: CASSPGGTRGSYEQYF. CDR3 DNA: TGTGCCAGCAGCCCGGGAGGGACGCGGGGCTCCTACGAGCAGTACTTC.

This chain uses TRBV6-5 with TRBJ2-5; TRBD2 agrees at 9 bases. V gave up 0 bases and J gave up 4 bases; unmatched junction bases: 3. Germline V gene data show CDR1 as MNHEY and CDR2 as SVGAGI. The CDR3 is 15 amino acids. The CDR3 DNA is TGTGCCAGCAGTTACTCCGGGACTAGCAGAGAGACCCAGTACTTC. Protein: CASSYSGTSRETQYF.

This clone was counted between two and nine times. The V gene is TRBV7-9, the J gene TRBJ2-5; TRBD2 matches at 10 bases. This CDR3 is 14 amino acids long. V shed 0 bases and J 5 bases; nucleotides not matched to a gene: 0. Germline V gives CDR1 SEHNR, CDR2 FQNEAQ (reference sequence). The CDR3 DNA sequence: TGTGCCAGCAGCTTAGCACTAGCGGGGGAGACCCAGTACTTC. It yields the protein CASSLALAGETQYF.

The rearrangement joins TRBV7-6 to TRBJ1-3; perhaps TRBD1 as D (6 bases). The CDR3 sequence is 15 residues long. Germline V gives CDR1 SGHVS, CDR2 FNYEAQ. Trimming shortened V by 4 bases and J by 0 bases, and 10 bases separated the two germline ends. CDR3 DNA sequence: TGTGCCAGCAGCTGGGGAGGGGGCTCTGGAAACACCATATATTTT. This gives the protein CASSWGGGSGNTIYF.

This rearrangement joins TRBV2 to TRBJ1-2; 7 nucleotides agree with TRBD1. Per the germline V gene, CDR1 is SNHLY and CDR2 is FYNNEI. Germline trimming cut 4 bases from V and 8 bases from J; bases unmatched to any gene: 7. This CDR3 is 13 amino acids long. Here the CDR3 DNA reads TGTGCCAGCAGTGGGACCGACAGGGTAGGCTACACCTTC. Translated: CASSGTDRVGYTF.

The chain employs TRBV7-3 and TRBJ2-1; 8 nucleotides agree with TRBD2. CDR1 SGHTA and CDR2 FQGTGA come from the germline V gene. With V trimmed by 6 bases and J by 7 bases, 5 bases remained unmatched. The CDR3 loop spans 13 amino acids. The CDR3 nucleotides read TGTGCCAGCAGACCGGGGGGGAGTAATGAGCAGTTCTTC. Translated, it gives CASRPGGSNEQFF.

This sequence joins TRBV4-3 and TRBJ2-1; D remains unclear. Germline lookup yields CDR1 LGHNA and CDR2 YSLEER. Trimming pared 2 bases from V and 0 bases from J, leaving 8 bases between. The CDR3 is 15 residues long. The CDR3 here is CASSQRVVSYNEQFF. DNA for the CDR3: TGCGCCAGCAGCCAACGGGTAGTCTCCTACAATGAGCAGTTCTTC.

V usage is TRBV7-2 and J usage is TRBJ1-2, with TRBD1 matching 11 bases. Unmatched junction bases numbered 10, after V lost 4 bases and J lost 6 bases. The CDR3 contains 16 residues. CDR1 is SGHTA, CDR2 FQGNSA, per germline. This CDR3 is CASSSKDRGRGDGYTF. The CDR3 DNA sequence: TGTGCCAGCAGCTCCAAGGACAGGGGGCGAGGTGATGGCTACACCTTC. Based on the CDR3 plus reference TRBV7-2 and TRBJ1-2, the full variable domain is GAGVSQSPSNKVTEKGKDVELRCDPISGHTALYWYRQSLGQGLEFLIYFQGNSAPDKSGLPSDRFSAERTGGSVSTLTIQRTQQEDSAVYLCASSSKDRGRGDGYTFGSGTRLTVV.

The genes are TRBV7-2 and TRBJ1-5; D remains unclear. Between the trimmed V and J ends, which lost 1 base and 5 bases, there was a span of 6 bases. This CDR3 has 13 amino acids. Germline assignment: CDR1 SGHTA and CDR2 FQGNSA. CDR3 amino acids: CASSLGVDQPQHF. CDR3 coding DNA: TGTGCCAGCAGCTTAGGCGTAGATCAGCCCCAGCATTTT.

The chain employs TRBV19 and TRBJ1-1; perhaps TRBD1 as D (5 bases). Germline V gene lookup returns CDR1 LNHDA and CDR2 SQIVND (reference sequence). The CDR3 sequence is 16 residues long. The V and J ends lost 1 base and 3 bases respectively, with 15 bases between them. The CDR3 protein is CASSIGGVRGDTEAFF. CDR3 in DNA: TGTGCCAGTAGTATAGGGGGGGTAAGGGGCGACACTGAAGCTTTCTTT.

In this sample, this clone turned up once. This chain links TRBV7-2 with TRBJ2-4, with D hard to call. This CDR3 has 13 amino acids. Germline loops: CDR1 SGHTA, CDR2 FQGNSA. V gave up 4 bases and J gave up 3 bases, with 7 bases separating them. In DNA, the CDR3 is TGTGCCAGCAGCTACGGAAGCAAAAACATTCAGTACTTC. Its translation is CASSYGSKNIQYF.

The count of this clone is one. V is TRBV5-1 and J is TRBJ2-5; TRBD1 might be the D (6 bases). The CDR3 runs 14 residues. With 3 bases removed from V and 1 base from J, the gap between germline ends came to 10 bases. CDR1 and CDR2 (germline): SGHRS, YFSETQ. Written as DNA, the CDR3 is TGCGCCAGCAGCTCAGGACAGACCCAAGAGACCCAGTACTTC. The encoded protein is CASSSGQTQETQYF.

The V gene is TRBV10-3, the J gene TRBJ1-4; 7 bases align to TRBD1. Germline V gene data show CDR1 as ENHRY and CDR2 as SYGVKD. Trimming removed 3 bases from V and 6 bases from J; junction bases left unmatched: 7. The CDR3 runs to 15 residues. The CDR3 DNA is TGTGCCATCAGTGAAATCGGGACAGAGGATGAAAAACTGTTTTTT. This translates into CAISEIGTEDEKLFF.

The chain employs TRBV7-8 and TRBJ2-1, with D tentatively TRBD1 or TRBD2 (5 bases each). The germline CDR1 and CDR2 sequences are SGHVS and FQNEAQ. This CDR3 spans 16 amino acids. Trimming took off 2 bases at V and 0 bases at J, with 11 bases between the two ends. Here the CDR3 reads CASSLLGTASYNEQFF. The CDR3, as DNA: TGTGCCAGCAGCTTATTAGGGACGGCCTCCTACAATGAGCAGTTCTTC.

J is TRBJ2-5 and V is TRBV5-4, with 8 bases fitting TRBD1. The CDR3 is made up of 15 amino acids. V gave up 0 bases and J gave up 4 bases; unmatched junction bases: 5. CDR1 and CDR2 from the germline V gene are SGHNT and YYREEE (reference sequence). This chain's CDR3 is CASSLAGGSRETQYF. The CDR3 nucleotides read TGTGCCAGCAGCTTGGCAGGGGGCTCTCGAGAGACCCAGTACTTC. The complete variable domain, with remaining parts taken from reference TRBV5-4 and TRBJ2-5, reads ETGVTQSPTHLIKTRGQQVTLRCSSQSGHNTVSWYQQALGQGPQFIFQYYREEENGRGNFPPRFSGLQFPNYSSELNVNALELDDSALYLCASSLAGGSRETQYFGPGTRLLVL.

The rearrangement links TRBV9 to TRBJ1-2; 8 bases fit TRBD1. The CDR3 is 16 amino acids. After removal of 3 bases from V and 4 bases from J, the junction contained 11 bases not matched to a gene. Germline V gene lookup returns CDR1 SGDLS and CDR2 YYNGEE. This chain's CDR3 is CASSALTGQAIYGYTF. The CDR3 DNA is TGTGCCAGCAGCGCGCTTACGGGACAGGCGATCTATGGCTACACCTTC. Variable domain in full (rest from reference TRBV9 and TRBJ1-2): DSGVTQTPKHLITATGQRVTLRCSPRSGDLSVYWYQQSLDQGLQFLIQYYNGEERAKGNILERFSAQQFPDLHSELNLSSLELGDSALYFCASSALTGQAIYGYTFGSGTRLTVV.